These 20 T cell receptor beta chains were all obtained from the same sample, sequenced in a study of blood T cell repertoires in COVID-19. Libraries were prepared by immunoSEQ multiplex PCR; TCRdb keeps only in-frame clonotypes and omits some of them. The sample lists about 670,000 clones, 85% to 90% seen once, with over 0.2% in the top ten. Sequenced material: peripheral blood. The receptors were sampled from a woman aged 18 to 35 with acute or convalescent COVID-19.

The chain employs TRBV5-6 and TRBJ1-2, with 8 bases that match TRBD1. Per the germline V gene, CDR1 is SGHDT and CDR2 is YYEEEE. Germline trimming cut 0 bases from V and 8 bases from J; bases unmatched to any gene: 0. CDR3 length: 12 residues. Here the CDR3 DNA reads TGTGCCAGCAGCTTGGGACAGGGGGGCTACACCTTC. Translation: CASSLGQGGYTF.

The chain recombines TRBV25-1 with TRBJ1-6; 7 bases fit TRBD1. The ends lost 6 bases at V and 7 bases at J; junction bases unmatched: 9. CDR1 MGHDK and CDR2 SYGVNS come from the germline V gene. This CDR3 spans 15 amino acids. The chain's CDR3 is CASSERGQGNSPLHF. The CDR3 DNA is TGTGCCAGCAGCGAAAGGGGGCAGGGAAATTCACCCCTCCACTTT.

Comment on this clone: Other DNA sequences from this sample encode an identical CDR3 as well. The J gene is TRBJ1-2, the V gene TRBV24-1; 9 nucleotides align to TRBD1. The CDR3 consists of 15 residues. The J segment lost 4 bases and the V segment lost 4 bases, leaving 6 bases of the junction unmatched. Germline V gene lookup returns CDR1 KGHDR and CDR2 SFDVKD. The CDR3 here is CATSDPTGGGYGYTF. The CDR3 nucleotides are TGTGCCACCAGTGACCCGACAGGGGGGGGCTATGGCTACACCTTC.

The chain links TRBV19 to TRBJ1-1, with TRBD1 matching over 8 bases. The V gene's germline CDR1 is LNHDA and CDR2 SQIVND (reference sequence). V shed 6 bases and J 11 bases; nucleotides not matched to a gene: 5. The CDR3 loop spans 11 amino acids. The CDR3 DNA is TGTGCCAGTAGGGTCCCAGGGGGCGCTTTCTTT. This encodes CASRVPGGAFF.

This clone was observed a handful of times. Other DNA sequences from this sample encode an identical CDR3 as well. V and J are TRBV12-3 or TRBV12-4 and TRBJ1-2, with D maybe TRBD1 (6 bases). The CDR3 is made up of 13 amino acids. Trimming removed 3 bases at V and 6 bases at J, with 11 bases between. The CDR3: CASSLRQGNGYTF. For the CDR3, the DNA is TGTGCCAGCAGTTTGCGGCAGGGGAATGGCTACACCTTC.

J is TRBJ2-3 and V is TRBV9, with D tentatively TRBD1 (5 bases). Germline values: CDR1 SGDLS, CDR2 YYNGEE. V lost 7 bases to trimming and J lost 2 bases, with 20 bases between them. CDR3 length: 16 residues. CDR3 in amino acids: CASSPRGGDTTDTQYF. The CDR3, as DNA: TGTGCCAGCTCCCCTAGGGGTGGGGATACCACAGATACGCAGTATTTT.

V is TRBV19 and J is TRBJ1-2; weak D call: TRBD1 (5 bases). Deletions cut 5 bases from V and 1 base from J, with 20 bases between. The length of the CDR3 is 17 residues. The V gene's germline CDR1 is LNHDA and CDR2 SQIVND (reference sequence). The CDR3 is CASSVAGGPAFNYGYTF. The CDR3 DNA sequence: TGTGCCAGTAGTGTAGCCGGGGGACCCGCCTTTAACTATGGCTACACCTTC. Combining the CDR3 with reference TRBV19 and TRBJ1-2 gives the whole variable domain DGGITQSPKYLFRKEGQNVTLSCEQNLNHDAMYWYRQDPGQGLRLIYYSQIVNDFQKGDIAEGYSVSREKKESFPLTVTSAQKNPTAFYLCASSVAGGPAFNYGYTFGSGTRLTVV.

The chain recombines TRBV5-1 with TRBJ1-6; tentatively, D is TRBD1 (6 bases). Per the germline V gene, CDR1 is SGHRS and CDR2 is YFSETQ. Trimming removed 0 bases from V and 10 bases from J, with 14 bases in between. This CDR3 is built from 15 residues. The CDR3 sequence is CASSLGATGRSPLHF. The CDR3 DNA reads as TGCGCCAGCAGCTTGGGGGCGACAGGTCGGTCACCCCTCCACTTT.

This sequence joins TRBV2 and TRBJ2-5, with 7 bases that match TRBD1. Per the germline V gene, CDR1 is SNHLY and CDR2 is FYNNEI. Trimming at V came to 6 bases and at J to 4 bases, leaving 14 bases not matched to a gene. The CDR3 totals 16 residues. CDR3 nucleotides: TGTGCCAGCAGGCCTCCTTTGACAGGGTTATCAGAGACCCAGTACTTC. Residues: CASRPPLTGLSETQYF.

This clone has a handful of counts. The chain carries TRBV19 and TRBJ1-1, with D possibly being TRBD1 (6 bases). The CDR3 runs to 11 residues. Trimming pared 5 bases from V and 8 bases from J, leaving 9 bases between. Germline CDR1 LNHDA, CDR2 SQIVND (reference sequence). The CDR3 region is CASSFGQEAFF. The CDR3 DNA reads TGTGCCAGTAGTTTCGGACAGGAAGCTTTCTTT.

The chain employs TRBV18 and TRBJ2-5; D is unclear. The V end was cut by 5 bases, the J end by 5 bases, with 12 bases between. CDR1 KGHSH and CDR2 LQKENI come from the germline V gene. The CDR3 totals 13 residues. CDR3 region: CASSVSRQETQYF. CDR3 bases: TGTGCCAGCTCAGTATCACGCCAGGAGACCCAGTACTTC.

The chain carries TRBV7-9 and TRBJ1-4; D gene ambiguous. Germline CDR1 is SEHNR and CDR2 is FQNEAQ (reference sequence). CDR3 length: 12 residues. Deletions cut 2 bases from V and 7 bases from J, with 5 bases between. The CDR3 protein is CASSLTGEKLFF. The CDR3 nucleotides are TGTGCCAGCAGCTTAACGGGTGAAAAACTGTTTTTT.

The rearrangement uses TRBV9 and TRBJ1-2; 7 nucleotides match TRBD1. CDR3 length: 14 amino acids. V lost 3 bases and J lost 3; bases outside the gene matches: 5. Germline CDR1 and CDR2: SGDLS and YYNGEE. The DNA of the CDR3 is TGTGCCAGCAGCGACCGGACAGGCGACTATGGCTACACCTTC. Its translation is CASSDRTGDYGYTF.

This rearrangement joins TRBV9 to TRBJ2-1; a possible D gene is TRBD2 (6 bases). The V and J ends lost 4 bases and 0 bases respectively, with 8 bases between them. The CDR3 consists of 14 residues. CDR1 and CDR2 (germline): SGDLS, YYNGEE. The CDR3 region is CASSSGYSYNEQFF. CDR3 bases: TGTGCCAGCAGCAGCGGGTACTCCTACAATGAGCAGTTCTTC.

The chain recombines TRBV19 with TRBJ2-7; perhaps TRBD1 as D (6 bases). V gave up 4 bases and J gave up 4 bases, with 14 bases separating them. CDR3 length: 14 residues. Germline V gene data show CDR1 as LNHDA and CDR2 as SQIVND (reference sequence). CDR3 residues: CASSRDGTSYEQYF. CDR3 DNA sequence: TGTGCCAGTAGTAGGGACGGGACATCTTACGAGCAGTACTTC.

To note about this clone: In the same sample, other DNA sequences code for this CDR3. The genes are TRBV7-2 and TRBJ1-2, with D possibly being TRBD1 (5 bases). The CDR3 loop spans 14 amino acids. Per germline, CDR1 SGHTA and CDR2 FQGNSA. With 4 bases removed from V and 2 bases from J, the gap between germline ends came to 11 bases. The CDR3 reads CASSSDRGNYGYTF. CDR3 nucleotides: TGTGCCAGCAGCTCCGACCGGGGGAACTATGGCTACACCTTC.

This chain joins TRBV6-5 and TRBJ1-2; 8 bases agree with TRBD1. V dropped 6 bases and J dropped 2; count of bases not matched to a gene: 2. The CDR3 totals 13 residues. Germline loops: CDR1 MNHEY, CDR2 SVGAGI. The DNA of the CDR3 is TGTGCCAGCAGGGACAGGGTGAACTATGGCTACACCTTC. This gives the protein CASRDRVNYGYTF.

The genes are TRBV12-3 or TRBV12-4 and TRBJ2-1; tentative D call: TRBD1 (6 bases). The CDR3 contains 12 residues. The V and J ends lost 5 bases and 4 bases respectively, with 6 bases between them. The DNA for the CDR3 is TGTGCCAGCAGTAGGGGGTACAATGAGCAGTTCTTC. It is translated as CASSRGYNEQFF.

This clone was seen a single time. The V gene is TRBV3-1 (or the pseudogene TRBV3-2), the J gene TRBJ1-3; no definite D call. The germline gives CDR1 LGHDT, CDR2 YNNKEL (reference sequence). The length of the CDR3 is 12 residues. Trimming stripped 8 bases from V and 7 bases from J, with 12 bases between. The CDR3 loop is CASGLRGNTIYF. As DNA, the CDR3 is TGTGCCAGCGGTCTAAGAGGCAACACCATATATTTT.

This clone was found once. This same CDR3 is encoded by further DNA sequences in the sample. The gene calls are TRBV18 and TRBJ1-1, with 11 bases aligning to TRBD1. V dropped 5 bases and J dropped 5; count of bases not matched to a gene: 1. Germline CDR1 and CDR2: KGHSH and LQKENI. The CDR3 is made up of 13 amino acids. CDR3 in DNA: TGTGCCAGCTCAGGACAGGGGGCTACTGAAGCTTTCTTT. Amino acid sequence: CASSGQGATEAFF.